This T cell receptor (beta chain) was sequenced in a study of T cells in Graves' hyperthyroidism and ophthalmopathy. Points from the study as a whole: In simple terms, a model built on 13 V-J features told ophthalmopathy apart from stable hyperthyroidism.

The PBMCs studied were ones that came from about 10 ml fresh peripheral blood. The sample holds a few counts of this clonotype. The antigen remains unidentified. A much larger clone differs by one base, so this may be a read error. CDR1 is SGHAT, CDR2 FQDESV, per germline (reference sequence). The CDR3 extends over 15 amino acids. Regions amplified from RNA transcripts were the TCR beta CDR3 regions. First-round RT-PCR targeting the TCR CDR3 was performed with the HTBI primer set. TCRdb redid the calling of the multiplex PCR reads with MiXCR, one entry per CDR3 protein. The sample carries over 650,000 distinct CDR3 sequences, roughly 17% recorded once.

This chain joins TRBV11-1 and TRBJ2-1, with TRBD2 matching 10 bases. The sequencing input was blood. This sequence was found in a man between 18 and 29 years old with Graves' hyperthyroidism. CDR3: CAGSSQREGIREQFF. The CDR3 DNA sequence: TGTGCCGGCAGCTCCCAGCGGGAGGGGATTCGTGAGCAGTTCTTC.